This record covers a single TCR beta chain. What it binds is unknown. In the authors' workflow: Without quality scores, immunoSEQ junctional reads could not be filtered like full-length reads. Here immunoSEQ multiplex PCR was the method, and the copy in TCRdb shows in-frame clones only, minus some. V, J and clone size derive from that table, while D and trimming were established from the DNA sequence. The sample yields roughly 2.5 million clones, over 85% seen once. This record comes from a study of shared clonotypes between healthy human individuals. Whole-study results and caveats: Clonotype sharing across several donors was observed for around 4.8% of naive CD4 clonotypes.

Sequences were obtained from naive CD4+ T cells sorted from blood. Subset noted: CD45RA+ positively selected. This sequence originates from a man between 18 and 35 years old in good health.

The CDR3 nucleotides read TGTGCCATCAGTGAGTTTGGAAAGGAGACCCAGTACTTC. Its protein product is CAISEFGKETQYF. The chain combines TRBV10-3 with TRBJ2-5; no definite D call. With 1 base removed from V and 5 bases from J, the gap between germline ends came to 8 bases. CDR1 is ENHRY, CDR2 SYGVKD, per germline. The CDR3 totals 13 residues.